A single sample gave rise to the 14 T cell receptor beta chains below, sequenced in a study of CD8+ T cells in alopecia areata (dated by TCRdb to the late 2010s). The sample's time point label, in plain terms: around 28 days on oral tofacitinib. The meaning of the sample's treatment or condition label: oral pan-JAK inhibitor, 5-10 mg twice daily. The receptor library was made with the immunoSEQ multiplex PCR assay. To provide template for TCR sequencing, every sample had RNA extracted and reverse transcribed into cDNA. TCRdb obtained this table from immuneACCESS and retained in-frame rearrangements with V and J assigned. These tables miss some clones; where compared with another copy, unresolved V genes account for less than half of the shortfall, and the remainder is unexplained. The sample records around 70,000 clones, 29% of which are singletons. More than 12% of the sample is in the top ten clones.

Specimen: CD8+ T cells sorted from blood, collected at week 4, from a patient treated with tofacitinib. Receptor source: a human donor with alopecia areata.

The J gene is TRBJ2-7, the V gene TRBV7-2; D is undetermined. Trimming left V 0 bases short and J 1 base short, with 4 bases between. The CDR3 runs 13 residues. Germline CDR1 reads SGHTA; CDR2 reads FQGNSA. The CDR3 loop is CASSLAQSYEQYF. Written as DNA, the CDR3 is TGTGCCAGCAGCTTAGCTCAGTCCTACGAGCAGTACTTC. The full variable domain, in which reference TRBV7-2 and TRBJ2-7 provide the parts outside the CDR3, is GAGVSQSPSNKVTEKGKDVELRCDPISGHTALYWYRQSLGQGLEFLIYFQGNSAPDKSGLPSDRFSAERTGGSVSTLTIQRTQQEDSAVYLCASSLAQSYEQYFGPGTRLTVT.

The V gene is TRBV29-1, the J gene TRBJ2-7; 7 bases are shared with TRBD1. The V and J ends lost 7 bases and 2 bases, in that order; junction bases with no gene match: 11. Germline V gives CDR1 SQVTM, CDR2 ANQGSEA. The CDR3 covers 14 residues. CDR3: CSGGNRGYPYEQYF. Here the CDR3 DNA reads TGCAGCGGGGGAAACAGGGGATACCCCTACGAGCAGTACTTC.

This clone was recorded a few times. The chain couples TRBV7-2 to TRBJ2-7; 13 bases align to TRBD2. The CDR3 is 13 amino acids. Germline V gene data show CDR1 as SGHTA and CDR2 as FQGNSA. The V segment lost 5 bases and the J segment 12 bases; nucleotides outside the gene matches: 7. CDR3 in DNA: TGTGCCAGCAGCACAGGACTAGCGGGAGATCTGTACTTC. The encoded protein is CASSTGLAGDLYF.

J is TRBJ2-3 and V is TRBV27; 12 nucleotides align to TRBD2. The CDR3 loop spans 16 amino acids. With 2 bases clipped from V and 6 bases from J, the junction kept 6 bases outside the gene matches. Germline assignment: CDR1 MNHEY and CDR2 SMNVEV (reference sequence). CDR3 residues: CASSLLAGGPEDTQYF. As DNA, the CDR3 is TGTGCCAGCAGTTTACTAGCGGGAGGGCCGGAGGATACGCAGTATTTT.

This chain joins TRBV5-1 and TRBJ1-2; D is perhaps TRBD1 (6 bases). The germline CDR1 and CDR2 sequences are SGHRS and YFSETQ. V lost 0 bases to trimming and J lost 8 bases, with 8 bases between them. The CDR3 sequence is 12 residues long. CDR3 in DNA: TGCGCCAGCAGCTTGGCAGGGGACGGCTACACCTTC. Its protein is CASSLAGDGYTF.

This clone was seen a few times. This sequence joins TRBV9 and TRBJ2-6; D unclear. The germline V and J ends were trimmed by 0 bases and 11 bases, with 18 bases remaining between them. CDR1 SGDLS and CDR2 YYNGEE come from the germline V gene. The CDR3 is 16 residues long. This CDR3 reads CASSVVPLTPKDVLTF. The CDR3 DNA follows: TGTGCCAGCAGCGTAGTCCCCCTCACTCCCAAGGACGTCCTGACTTTC.

This clone was seen more than once but under ten times. The chain recombines TRBV29-1 with TRBJ2-7; D is possibly TRBD1 (6 bases). CDR1 is SQVTM, CDR2 ANQGSEA, per germline. Deletions cut 6 bases from V and 0 bases from J, with 12 bases between. The CDR3 contains 13 residues. CDR3 sequence reads: CSVRDTFSYEQYF. As DNA, the CDR3 is TGCAGCGTCCGGGACACCTTCTCCTACGAGCAGTACTTC.

This clone was seen only a few times. The chain is built from TRBV29-1 and TRBJ2-2; D not certain. The CDR3 runs 12 residues. In germline, CDR1 is SQVTM, CDR2 ANQGSEA. Trimming cost V 7 bases and J 1 base, with 7 bases left between them. CDR3 loop: CSARRNTGELFF. The CDR3 coding sequence is TGCAGCGCCCGACGGAACACCGGGGAGCTGTTTTTT.

The chain links TRBV29-1 to TRBJ2-1; 7 bases fit TRBD2. Unmatched junction bases numbered 7, after V lost 2 bases and J lost 15 bases. In germline, CDR1 is SQVTM, CDR2 ANQGSEA. This CDR3 region has 11 residues. This chain's CDR3 is CSVEQAGRVFF. CDR3 in DNA: TGCAGCGTTGAACAAGCGGGAAGGGTGTTCTTC.

The gene calls are TRBV9 and TRBJ2-7, with D uncertain. V was pared by 3 bases and J by 5 bases, with 9 bases between. Germline CDR1 reads SGDLS; CDR2 reads YYNGEE. CDR3 length equals 12 residues. The CDR3 protein is CASSGATHEQYF. The CDR3 nucleotides are TGTGCCAGCAGCGGGGCGACCCACGAGCAGTACTTC.

The chain links TRBV7-2 to TRBJ2-7; D uncertain. V lost 4 bases and J lost 1, with 11 bases in between. Germline V gene sequence: CDR1 SGHTA, CDR2 FQGNSA. The CDR3 is 14 amino acids. The CDR3 nucleotides read TGTGCCAGCAGCTCCCCCGACCGGTCCTACGAGCAGTACTTC. This codes for CASSSPDRSYEQYF.

This clone occurred a few times. The V and J genes are TRBV29-1 and TRBJ2-7, with 14 bases fitting TRBD2. The germline V gene encodes CDR1 SQVTM and CDR2 ANQGSEA. This CDR3 has 16 residues. After removal of 6 bases from V and 5 bases from J, the junction contained 12 bases not matched to a gene. CDR3 residues: CSVTGLAGAGGDEQYF. Written as DNA, the CDR3 is TGCAGCGTGACGGGACTAGCGGGGGCCGGCGGGGACGAGCAGTACTTC.

V and J are TRBV4-2 and TRBJ2-3; possibly TRBD2 for D (8 bases). CDR3 length: 18 amino acids. Per the germline V gene, CDR1 is LGHNA and CDR2 is YNFKEQ. V dropped 0 bases and J dropped 1 base, with 17 bases sitting between them. CDR3 amino acids: CASSQDLTGREGTDTQYF. Here the CDR3 DNA reads TGTGCCAGCAGCCAAGATTTGACAGGGCGGGAGGGCACAGATACGCAGTATTTT.

This clone was found a few times. The V and J genes are TRBV9 and TRBJ2-1, with 7 bases aligning to TRBD2. V was clipped by 3 bases and J by 6 bases; unmatched bases: 6. This CDR3 is 14 amino acids long. CDR1 is SGDLS and CDR2 is YYNGEE in the germline V gene. Here the CDR3 DNA reads TGTGCCAGCAGCGCTAGCGGTCGGGGCAATGAGCAGTTCTTC. Translated: CASSASGRGNEQFF.